One and the same sample provided the 32 T cell receptor beta chains below, sequenced in a study of blood T cell repertoires in COVID-19. Generated by immunoSEQ multiplex PCR, the TCRdb table keeps only in-frame clones and is missing some. The sample includes roughly 460,000 clones, approximately 90% seen only once; the top ten take 0.8% to 1%. The sequencing sample was made of peripheral blood. The origin of the receptors is a man between 18 and 29 years old with COVID-19, enrolled during active disease.

The genes are TRBV9 and TRBJ2-1; 10 bases match TRBD2. The CDR3 covers 18 residues. With V trimmed by 4 bases and J by 0 bases, 10 bases remained unmatched. In germline, CDR1 is SGDLS, CDR2 YYNGEE. The chain's CDR3 is CASSPHPSGGSSYNEQFF. The CDR3 DNA reads TGTGCCAGCAGCCCACATCCTAGCGGGGGCAGCTCCTACAATGAGCAGTTCTTC. Together with reference TRBV9 and TRBJ2-1, the CDR3 gives the full variable domain: DSGVTQTPKHLITATGQRVTLRCSPRSGDLSVYWYQQSLDQGLQFLIQYYNGEERAKGNILERFSAQQFPDLHSELNLSSLELGDSALYFCASSPHPSGGSSYNEQFFGPGTRLTVL.

The rearrangement links TRBV7-4 to TRBJ1-4; possible D gene TRBD1, 6 bases. The germline V gene encodes CDR1 SGHVT and CDR2 SQSDAQ. Trimming stripped 4 bases from V and 4 bases from J, with 16 bases between. The CDR3 is made up of 16 amino acids. CDR3 loop: CASSCLRGADNEKLFF. For the CDR3, the DNA is TGTGCCAGCAGCTGCCTCCGGGGGGCTGATAATGAAAAACTGTTTTTT.

This chain joins TRBV4-1 and TRBJ1-2; D gene unclear. Trimming took 4 bases from V and 1 from J, leaving 10 bases between them. CDR1 is MGHRA and CDR2 is YSYEKL in the germline V gene. The CDR3 covers 14 residues. The CDR3, as DNA: TGCGCCAGCAGCCCCACGACACTTAACTATGGCTACACCTTC. Its protein is CASSPTTLNYGYTF.

As DNA, the CDR3 is TGCGCCAGCAGCTTGGAACAGGGTGTAGGGACTGAAGCTTTCTTT. Amino acids: CASSLEQGVGTEAFF. The chain joins TRBV5-1 to TRBJ1-1, with a possible D match to TRBD1 (6 bases). Germline CDR1 SGHRS, CDR2 YFSETQ. This CDR3 spans 15 amino acids. The V end lost 0 bases, the J end lost 5 bases, and 14 bases lay between the germline ends.

CDR3 protein: CASSTHPTGSEETQYF. DNA for the CDR3: TGCGCCAGCAGCACCCACCCGACCGGGTCGGAAGAGACCCAGTACTTC. The rearrangement links TRBV5-1 to TRBJ2-5, with D hard to call. Germline CDR1 SGHRS, CDR2 YFSETQ. Trimming removed 4 bases from V and 3 bases from J, with 19 bases in between. This CDR3 has 16 residues.

As DNA, the CDR3 is TGTGCCAGCAGTGAAGGGCGAACAGGGGGGGGCAATCAGCCCCAGCATTTT. Amino acid sequence: CASSEGRTGGGNQPQHF. The V gene is TRBV2, the J gene TRBJ1-5; 8 nucleotides line up with TRBD1. CDR3 length equals 17 residues. Losses at the gene ends were 1 base for V and 2 bases for J; bases not matched to a gene: 7. Germline CDR1 is SNHLY and CDR2 is FYNNEI.

The chain uses TRBV24-1 and TRBJ2-1; 7 bases line up with TRBD2. Germline loops: CDR1 KGHDR, CDR2 SFDVKD. V lost 2 bases to trimming and J lost 8 bases; unmatched junction nucleotides: 8. The CDR3 has 15 residues. The CDR3 region has the DNA TGTGCCACCAGTGATTCGGGGGAGGGCCATTATGAGCAGTTCTTC. Its translation: CATSDSGEGHYEQFF.

The V call is TRBV11-3, the J call TRBJ2-7, with 7 bases aligning to TRBD2. The germline V gene has CDR1 SGHNT and CDR2 YENEEA. The CDR3 runs 14 residues. With 5 bases clipped from V and 0 bases from J, the junction kept 4 bases outside the gene matches. The CDR3 spells CASSPSGRSYEQYF. CDR3 in DNA: TGTGCCAGCAGCCCTAGCGGTCGCTCCTACGAGCAGTACTTC.

The CDR3 DNA follows: TGTGCCAGTAGTGGGGCAGGGAATGGTTTTGAGCAGTTCTTC. Its translation: CASSGAGNGFEQFF. The chain links TRBV19 to TRBJ2-1; TRBD1 might be the D (5 bases). Per the germline V gene, CDR1 is LNHDA and CDR2 is SQIVND (reference sequence). The CDR3 contains 14 residues. Trimming cost V 5 bases and J 9 bases, with 17 bases left between them.

V gene TRBV5-1 combines with J gene TRBJ2-1; 7 bases are a match to TRBD2. V lost 6 bases and J lost 7; bases outside the gene matches: 10. Germline lookup yields CDR1 SGHRS and CDR2 YFSETQ. The CDR3 length is 14 residues. The DNA of the CDR3 is TGCGCCAGCACCGCTCTGACTAGCCGGAATGAGCAGTTCTTC. Translating gives CASTALTSRNEQFF.

The CDR3 protein is CASSQDSRYEQYF. The CDR3 DNA reads as TGTGCCAGCAGCCAAGATTCCCGCTACGAGCAGTACTTC. J is TRBJ2-7 and V is TRBV3-1 (or the pseudogene TRBV3-2); D is unresolved. The CDR3 has 13 amino acids. The V and J ends lost 0 bases and 3 bases respectively, with 6 bases between them. Germline lookup yields CDR1 LGHDT and CDR2 YNNKEL (reference sequence).

The sample holds one count of this clone. The chain uses TRBV27 and TRBJ2-7, with TRBD2 matching over 12 bases. This CDR3 spans 14 amino acids. J lost 3 bases, V lost 4 bases, and 1 base had no gene match. Per germline, CDR1 MNHEY and CDR2 SMNVEV (reference sequence). In DNA, the CDR3 is TGTGCCAGCAGTTGGACTAGCGGGGACTACGAGCAGTACTTC. It specifies CASSWTSGDYEQYF.

This sequence joins TRBV19 and TRBJ1-3, with D possibly TRBD1 on 6 matching bases. V was pared by 3 bases and J by 0 bases, with 15 bases between. Germline V lookup: CDR1 LNHDA, CDR2 SQIVND (reference sequence). This CDR3 region has 17 residues. CDR3 sequence: CASSINWDTHSGNTIYF. As DNA, the CDR3 is TGTGCCAGTAGTATTAACTGGGACACCCACTCTGGAAACACCATATATTTT. Drawing the rest from reference TRBV19 and TRBJ1-3, the complete variable domain is DGGITQSPKYLFRKEGQNVTLSCEQNLNHDAMYWYRQDPGQGLRLIYYSQIVNDFQKGDIAEGYSVSREKKESFPLTVTSAQKNPTAFYLCASSINWDTHSGNTIYFGEGSWLTVV.

This chain links TRBV24-1 with TRBJ2-7, with 10 bases identical to TRBD2. J lost 5 bases, V lost 4 bases, and 10 bases had no gene match. This CDR3 comprises 16 residues. Per germline, CDR1 KGHDR and CDR2 SFDVKD. CDR3 DNA sequence: TGTGCCACCAGTGACGCTGGAGCGGGAGGGCCCCACGAGCAGTACTTC. Translating gives CATSDAGAGGPHEQYF.

This clone was detected once. This chain joins TRBV7-3 and TRBJ2-1, with D maybe TRBD1 (6 bases). The CDR3 length is 14 residues. V lost 1 base to trimming and J lost 9 bases, with 13 bases between them. Germline lookup yields CDR1 SGHTA and CDR2 FQGTGA. In DNA, the CDR3 is TGTGCCAGCAGCTTAAACAGGGCCGGTGGTGAGCAGTTCTTC. It is translated as CASSLNRAGGEQFF.

The chain has TRBV15 and TRBJ2-7; TRBD2 is a possible D gene (6 bases). The CDR3 is 14 residues long. V lost 0 bases and J 0 bases, leaving 6 bases between the germline ends. Germline CDR1 LNHNV, CDR2 YYDKDF (reference sequence). This chain's CDR3 is CATSRDGSSYEQYF. The CDR3, as DNA: TGTGCCACCAGCAGAGACGGGAGCTCCTACGAGCAGTACTTC. Drawing the rest from reference TRBV15 and TRBJ2-7, the complete variable domain is DAMVIQNPRYQVTQFGKPVTLSCSQTLNHNVMYWYQQKSSQAPKLLFHYYDKDFNNEADTPDNFQSRRPNTSFCFLDIRSPGLGDTAMYLCATSRDGSSYEQYFGPGTRLTVT.

This chain joins TRBV19 and TRBJ1-2, with a weak D call TRBD1 (6 bases). Between the trimmed V and J ends, which lost 2 bases and 5 bases, there was a span of 12 bases. The CDR3 length is 14 residues. Germline V lookup: CDR1 LNHDA, CDR2 SQIVND (reference sequence). CDR3 nucleotide sequence: TGTGCCAGTAGTATACTGGGGGCAGGTTATGGCTACACCTTC. As protein: CASSILGAGYGYTF.

This clone came up once. The V gene is TRBV10-2, the J gene TRBJ1-2; 8 nucleotides line up with TRBD1. CDR3 length: 16 residues. Trimming cost V 0 bases and J 1 base; bases outside gene matches: 4. Germline assignment: CDR1 WSHSY and CDR2 SAAADI. The chain's CDR3 is CASSESGQGYNYGYTF. The CDR3 DNA follows: TGCGCCAGCAGTGAGTCAGGACAGGGATATAACTATGGCTACACCTTC.

This chain connects TRBV19 to TRBJ2-1, with 11 nucleotides matching TRBD2. The CDR3 has 13 amino acids. CDR1 is LNHDA and CDR2 is SQIVND in the germline V gene (reference sequence). V shed 3 bases and J 15 bases; nucleotides not matched to a gene: 7. Here the CDR3 DNA reads TGTGCCAGTAGTATCCTAACTAGCGGGAGATGGTTCTTC. Amino acids: CASSILTSGRWFF.

The chain's CDR3 is CASSSDRGETQYF. CDR3 in DNA: TGTGCCAGCAGTTCAGACAGGGGAGAGACCCAGTACTTC. The chain joins TRBV7-3 to TRBJ2-5, with 8 bases that match TRBD1. In germline, CDR1 is SGHTA, CDR2 FQGTGA. The CDR3 length is 13 residues. Germline trimming cut 6 bases from V and 4 bases from J; bases unmatched to any gene: 4.

In DNA form, the CDR3 reads TGCAGCGTTGAATGGGTAGCGGGAGTCCACGAGCAGTACTTC. The encoded protein is CSVEWVAGVHEQYF. This chain links TRBV29-1 with TRBJ2-7; 9 positions match TRBD2. The germline V gene encodes CDR1 SQVTM and CDR2 ANQGSEA. J gave up 5 bases and V 2 bases, and 7 bases lay outside the gene matches. The CDR3 is 14 amino acids.

The chain links TRBV12-3 or TRBV12-4 to TRBJ2-7, with no clear D. The CDR3 extends over 13 amino acids. The V end lost 7 bases, the J end lost 5 bases, and 15 bases lay between the germline ends. CDR3 in amino acids: CASTAGGLDEQYF. The CDR3 coding sequence is TGTGCCAGCACCGCCGGTGGTTTGGACGAGCAGTACTTC.

This chain uses TRBV29-1 with TRBJ2-7; tentatively, D is TRBD1 (6 bases). The germline V and J ends were trimmed by 5 bases and 2 bases, with 16 bases remaining between them. The CDR3 consists of 14 residues. Germline V gene sequence: CDR1 SQVTM, CDR2 ANQGSEA. The CDR3 sequence: CSVLSQGRTYEQYF. The CDR3 nucleotides are TGCAGCGTTCTATCACAGGGTAGAACCTACGAGCAGTACTTC.

The chain carries TRBV7-9 and TRBJ1-1, with D hard to call. The CDR3 runs to 14 residues. CDR1 and CDR2 (germline): SEHNR, FQNEAQ (reference sequence). V lost 5 bases and J 3 bases, leaving 13 bases between the germline ends. CDR3 sequence (DNA): TGTGCCAGCAGCCTGGAGGCGAAGGACACTGAAGCTTTCTTT. Translation: CASSLEAKDTEAFF.

The chain carries TRBV11-2 and TRBJ2-1; 11 bases are a match to TRBD2. The CDR3 is made up of 16 amino acids. The trim removed 5 bases at V and 8 bases at J, leaving 11 bases unmatched. CDR1 SGHAT and CDR2 FQNNGV come from the germline V gene. The CDR3 DNA follows: TGTGCCAGCAGCGATAGCGGGAGGGCCTTATGGTATGAGCAGTTCTTC. This translates into CASSDSGRALWYEQFF.

The CDR3 sequence is CASSEFRAGGRSPLHF. As DNA, the CDR3 is TGTGCCAGCAGTGAATTTCGTGCGGGAGGTCGGTCACCCCTCCACTTT. The gene calls are TRBV6-1 and TRBJ1-6; D unclear. The CDR3 runs to 16 residues. Germline V gene sequence: CDR1 MNHNS, CDR2 SASEGT. V was pared by 2 bases and J by 10 bases, with 18 bases between.

The chain links TRBV28 to TRBJ1-2; TRBD1 matches 8 bases. V dropped 6 bases and J dropped 8; count of bases not matched to a gene: 5. This CDR3 region has 12 residues. From germline, CDR1 is MDHEN and CDR2 SYDVKM. CDR3 coding DNA: TGTGCCAGCAGCCAGGGGGCTCGGGGCTACACCTTC. Translation: CASSQGARGYTF.

The chain employs TRBV11-2 and TRBJ2-7; D not certain. CDR3 length: 16 residues. Germline V gene lookup returns CDR1 SGHAT and CDR2 FQNNGV. The germline V and J ends were trimmed by 3 bases and 2 bases, with 17 bases remaining between them. The CDR3 loop is CASSFLVGGPTYEQYF. The CDR3 coding sequence is TGTGCCAGCAGCTTCTTAGTAGGCGGCCCAACCTACGAGCAGTACTTC.

The J gene is TRBJ2-3, the V gene TRBV11-1; weak D call: TRBD2 (6 bases). The CDR3 length is 15 residues. The germline V gene has CDR1 SGHAT and CDR2 FQDESV (reference sequence). V dropped 5 bases and J dropped 4 bases, with 16 bases sitting between them. As DNA, the CDR3 is TGTGCCAGCAGCCCGGGAGAGGGGCCGGCAGATACGCAGTATTTT. Encoded protein: CASSPGEGPADTQYF.

The CDR3 region has the DNA TGTGCCAGCAGCACCAGGAGGGTCCGGGAGCTGTTTTTT. Protein product: CASSTRRVRELFF. This chain connects TRBV7-2 to TRBJ2-2, with D possibly matching TRBD2 (6 bases). The CDR3 is made up of 13 amino acids. The ends were cut back, 5 bases at V and 9 bases at J, with 13 bases in the middle. Germline V gives CDR1 SGHTA, CDR2 FQGNSA.

This chain links TRBV6-1 with TRBJ1-4; the match to TRBD1 covers 7 bases. Germline V CDR1 and CDR2: MNHNS, SASEGT. J gave up 3 bases and V 3 bases, and 7 bases lay outside the gene matches. The length of the CDR3 is 16 residues. The CDR3 loop is CASSDTGTASNEKLFF. The CDR3 DNA reads as TGTGCCAGCAGTGACACCGGGACAGCATCTAATGAAAAACTGTTTTTT.

The V gene is TRBV3-1 (or the pseudogene TRBV3-2), the J gene TRBJ1-6; 10 positions match TRBD1. This CDR3 is built from 16 residues. Unmatched junction bases numbered 5, after V lost 5 bases and J lost 4 bases. Germline-derived CDR1 and CDR2 are LGHDT and YNNKEL (reference sequence). CDR3 sequence (DNA): TGTGCCAGCAGCTGGACAGGGGGAGGATATAATTCACCCCTCCACTTT. It codes for CASSWTGGGYNSPLHF.